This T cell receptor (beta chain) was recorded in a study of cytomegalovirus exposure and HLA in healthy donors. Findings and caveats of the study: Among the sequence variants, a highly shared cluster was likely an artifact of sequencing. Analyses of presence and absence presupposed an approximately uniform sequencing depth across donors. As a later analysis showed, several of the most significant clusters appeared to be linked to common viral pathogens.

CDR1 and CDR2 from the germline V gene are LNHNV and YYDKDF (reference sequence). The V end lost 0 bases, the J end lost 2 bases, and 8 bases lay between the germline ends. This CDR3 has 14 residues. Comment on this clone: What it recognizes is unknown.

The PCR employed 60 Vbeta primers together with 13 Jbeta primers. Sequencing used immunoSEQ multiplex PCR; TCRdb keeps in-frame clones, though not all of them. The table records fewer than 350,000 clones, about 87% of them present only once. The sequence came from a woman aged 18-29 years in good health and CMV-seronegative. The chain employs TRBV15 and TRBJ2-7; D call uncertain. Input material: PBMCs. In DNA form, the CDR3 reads TGTGCCACCAGCAGAGAGGGCAATACCTACGAGCAGTACTTC. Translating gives CATSREGNTYEQYF.